This T cell receptor (beta chain) comes out of a study of regulatory T cells in long-lasting Graves disease. Study outcomes and limitations: Those with persistent disease had in common more public clonotypes (approximately 2,500) than new patients (about 900). Lower TCR diversity characterized persistent Graves' patients relative to newly diagnosed patients.

With iRepertoire HTBI primers and Arm-PCR of CDR3 regions, TCR beta libraries were built. TCRdb ran MiXCR on the multiplex PCR reads and lists one entry per CDR3 protein. This table holds a few hundred thousand distinct CDR3 sequences, roughly 10% found once. In its sample, this clonotype was seen many times. Its matching antigen is unknown. CDR1 KGHSH and CDR2 LQKENI come from the germline V gene. The CDR3 runs to 13 residues. With 5 bases removed from V and 1 base from J, the gap between germline ends came to 8 bases. Regarding time point: newly diagnosed GD, antithyroid drugs for less than 3 months. Extracted PBMC RNA gave rise to the TCR library. These data were likewise used in another study, on T cells in Graves' hyperthyroidism and ophthalmopathy.

This receptor was obtained from a woman younger than 35 with Graves disease. The chain combines TRBV18 with TRBJ1-1; the D gene is possibly TRBD1 (5 bases). The sequences come from peripheral blood mononuclear cells (PBMCs), collected at new diagnosis, from a patient treated with antithyroid drugs. The CDR3 DNA reads as TGTGCCAGCTCAAACGACAGGAACACTGAAGCTTTCTTT. Protein product: CASSNDRNTEAFF.